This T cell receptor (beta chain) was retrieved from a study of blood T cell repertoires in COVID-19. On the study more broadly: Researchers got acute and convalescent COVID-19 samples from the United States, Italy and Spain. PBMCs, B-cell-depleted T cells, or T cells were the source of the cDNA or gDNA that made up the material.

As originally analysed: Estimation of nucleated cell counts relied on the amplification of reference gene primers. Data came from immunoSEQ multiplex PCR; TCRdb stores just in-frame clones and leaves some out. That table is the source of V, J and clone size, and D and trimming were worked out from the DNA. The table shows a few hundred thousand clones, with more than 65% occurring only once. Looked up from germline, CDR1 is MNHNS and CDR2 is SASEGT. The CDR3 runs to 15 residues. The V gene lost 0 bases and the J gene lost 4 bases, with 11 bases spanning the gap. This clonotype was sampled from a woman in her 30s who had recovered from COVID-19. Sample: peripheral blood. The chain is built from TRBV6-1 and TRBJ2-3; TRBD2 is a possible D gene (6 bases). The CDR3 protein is CASSEAGLRADTQYF. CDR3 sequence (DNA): TGTGCCAGCAGTGAAGCTGGACTAAGAGCAGATACGCAGTATTTT.